This TCR beta chain came from a study of cytomegalovirus exposure and HLA in healthy donors. Of note for this clone: Its antigen is unidentified.

This PCR relied on a set of 60 Vbeta primers and 13 Jbeta primers. Generated by immunoSEQ multiplex PCR, the TCRdb table keeps only in-frame clones and is missing some. The sample has 120,000 to 150,000 clones, around 78% seen once. Broader study findings: Previous analysis showed most TCR beta V segments were productive about 90% or about 30% of the time. Sequencing depth roughly uniform across donors was assumed in presence/absence analyses. Another analysis was done later, and it associated 16,951 TCR beta sequences with HLA alleles at 0.05 false discovery rate.

With 0 bases removed from V and 1 base from J, the gap between germline ends came to 7 bases. Germline-derived CDR1 and CDR2 are SGHNT and YYREEE (reference sequence). This CDR3 has 14 residues. The sequence derives from a woman aged 18-29 years in good health and CMV-seronegative. The rearrangement links TRBV5-4 to TRBJ1-2; TRBD1 is a possible D gene (5 bases). Material for sequencing was PBMCs. The DNA for the CDR3 is TGTGCCAGCAGCTTGGAAGGGGTTAACTATGGCTACACCTTC. This translates into CASSLEGVNYGYTF.